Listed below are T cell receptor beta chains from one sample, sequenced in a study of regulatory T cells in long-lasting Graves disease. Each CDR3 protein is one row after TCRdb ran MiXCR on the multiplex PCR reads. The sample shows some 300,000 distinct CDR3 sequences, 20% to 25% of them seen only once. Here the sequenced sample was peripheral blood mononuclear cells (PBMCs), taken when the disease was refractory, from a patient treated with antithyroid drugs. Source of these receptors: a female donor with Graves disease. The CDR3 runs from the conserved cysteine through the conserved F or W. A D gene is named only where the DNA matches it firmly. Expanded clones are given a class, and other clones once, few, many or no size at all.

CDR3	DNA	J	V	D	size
CSARAGEGDTGELFF	TGCAGTGCTAGGGCGGGAGAAGGTGACACCGGGGAGCTGTTTTTT	TRBJ2-2	TRBV20-1	TRBD2	few
CASSAWDTRETQYF	TGTGCCAGCAGCGCTTGGGACACTAGGGAGACCCAGTACTTC	TRBJ2-5	TRBV13	.	many
CASSSRGLAGNTIYF	TGTGCCAGCAGTTCGCGGGGGCTTGCGGGAAACACCATATATTTT	TRBJ1-3	TRBV28	.	.
CASRATGSTNEKLFF	TGTGCCAGCAGAGCGACAGGGTCAACTAATGAAAAACTGTTTTTT	TRBJ1-4	TRBV2	TRBD1	many
CASSDRLVGETQYF	TGTGCCAGCAGCGACAGACTAGTGGGTGAGACCCAGTACTTC	TRBJ2-5	TRBV7-2	.	.
CAGSVGASRMYEQYF	TGTGCCGGCAGCGTCGGGGCAAGCAGGATGTACGAGCAGTACTTC	TRBJ2-7	TRBV11-2	.	few
CASSLGGEDYEQYF	TGCGCCAGCAGCTTGGGCGGGGAGGACTACGAGCAGTACTTC	TRBJ2-7	TRBV5-1	.	many
CASSLGQGYEKLFF	TGTGCCAGCAGTTTAGGACAGGGTTACGAAAAACTGTTTTTT	TRBJ1-4	TRBV28	TRBD1	many
CASNWTAYSNQPQHF	TGTGCCAGCAACTGGACAGCTTATAGCAATCAGCCCCAGCATTTT	TRBJ1-5	TRBV12-3/TRBV12-4	.	many
CSVEGQEETQYF	TGCAGCGTTGAAGGACAGGAAGAGACCCAGTACTTC	TRBJ2-5	TRBV29-1	.	few
CATSRDLWVETTTPDTQYF	TGTGCCACCAGCAGAGATCTGTGGGTCGAAACGACTACTCCGGATACGCAGTATTTT	TRBJ2-3	TRBV15	.	.
CATRGADYEQYF	TGTGCCACCAGAGGCGCAGATTACGAGCAGTACTTC	TRBJ2-7	TRBV10-3	.	.
CASRGTGKYTEAFF	TGTGCCAGCAGAGGGACAGGGAAGTACACTGAAGCTTTCTTT	TRBJ1-1	TRBV28	TRBD1	many
CASSLRGRGEQYF	TGTGCCAGCAGCTTAAGGGGGCGAGGCGAGCAGTACTTC	TRBJ2-7	TRBV7-9	TRBD1	many
CASSLRDYSYEQYF	TGTGCCAGCAGCCTCCGGGACTACTCCTACGAGCAGTACTTC	TRBJ2-7	TRBV7-2	TRBD2	.
CAISESILRMSYYGYTF	TGTGCCATCAGTGAGTCGATTCTTAGGATGTCTTACTATGGCTACACCTTC	TRBJ1-2	TRBV10-3	.	many
CASRRERNSYEQYF	TGTGCCAGCAGAAGGGAGCGCAACTCCTACGAGCAGTACTTC	TRBJ2-7	TRBV6-1	.	.
CASSSTDRSYEQYF	TGTGCCAGCAGTTCCACGGACAGGTCCTACGAGCAGTACTTC	TRBJ2-7	TRBV6-2/TRBV6-3	TRBD1	.
CASSFGGAAQETQYF	TGTGCCAGCAGCTTTGGCGGGGCAGCCCAAGAGACCCAGTACTTC	TRBJ2-5	TRBV7-2	.	.
CASSPDPGQGNSPLHF	TGTGCCAGCAGCCCCGATCCGGGACAGGGCAATTCACCCCTCCACTTT	TRBJ1-6	TRBV27	TRBD1	.
CASILRGGVSYEQYF	TGTGCCAGCATCCTAAGGGGGGGAGTTTCCTACGAGCAGTACTTC	TRBJ2-7	TRBV6-1	.	many
CASSIQNQPQHF	TGTGCCAGTAGTATCCAGAATCAGCCCCAGCATTTT	TRBJ1-5	TRBV19	.	.
CASSQGDNQPQHF	TGTGCCAGCAGTCAGGGTGACAATCAGCCCCAGCATTTT	TRBJ1-5	TRBV12-3/TRBV12-4	.	.
CASSLFGRSGNIQYF	TGTGCCAGCAGTTTATTCGGGCGATCGGGGAACATTCAGTACTTC	TRBJ2-4	TRBV27	.	few